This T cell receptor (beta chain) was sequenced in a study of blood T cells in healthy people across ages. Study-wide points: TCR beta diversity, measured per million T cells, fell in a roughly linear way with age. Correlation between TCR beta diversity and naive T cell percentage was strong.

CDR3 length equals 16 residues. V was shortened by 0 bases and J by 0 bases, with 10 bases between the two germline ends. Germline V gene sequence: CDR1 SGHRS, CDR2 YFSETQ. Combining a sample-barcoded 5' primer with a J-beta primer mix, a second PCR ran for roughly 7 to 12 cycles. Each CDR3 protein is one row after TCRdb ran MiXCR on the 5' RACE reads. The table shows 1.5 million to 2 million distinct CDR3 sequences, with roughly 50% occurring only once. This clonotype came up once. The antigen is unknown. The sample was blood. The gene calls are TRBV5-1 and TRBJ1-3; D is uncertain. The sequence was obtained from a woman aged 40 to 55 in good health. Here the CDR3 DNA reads TGCGCCAGCAGCTTGGATAGACGCAGCTCTGGAAACACCATATATTTT. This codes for CASSLDRRSSGNTIYF.